This T cell receptor beta chain appears in the sequencing data of a study of cytomegalovirus exposure and HLA in healthy donors. General study findings and limits: Overall, approximately 150 TCR beta chains were annotated as cytomegalovirus-associated. TCR beta V- and J-gene trimming was later associated with a missense DCLRE1C variant.

The PCR contained 60 Vbeta and 13 Jbeta primers. The repertoire was sequenced with immunoSEQ multiplex PCR; TCRdb's copy has only in-frame clones and lacks some. The sample includes approximately 200,000 clones, less than 85% of them seen just once. Concerning this clone: Its specificity is not known.

The TCR comes from a man in his thirties or forties in good health and CMV-seropositive. Source material: PBMCs.

CDR3 bases: TGTGCCAGCAGTTACACACTACTAGCAGGATCCTACGAGCAGTACTTC. Amino acids: CASSYTLLAGSYEQYF. The chain is built from TRBV5-4 and TRBJ2-7; possibly TRBD2 for D (6 bases). CDR1 and CDR2 (germline): SGHNT, YYREEE (reference sequence). Trimming took off 5 bases at V and 1 base at J, with 19 bases between the two ends. The CDR3 runs 16 residues. Looking up the rest from reference TRBV5-4 and TRBJ2-7 gives the full variable domain: ETGVTQSPTHLIKTRGQQVTLRCSSQSGHNTVSWYQQALGQGPQFIFQYYREEENGRGNFPPRFSGLQFPNYSSELNVNALELDDSALYLCASSYTLLAGSYEQYFGPGTRLTVT.